This passage covers 21 T cell receptor beta chains from one sample sequenced in a study of blood T cell repertoires in COVID-19. The protocol was immunoSEQ multiplex PCR, while the TCRdb copy is restricted to in-frame clones and leaves out a portion. The data contain 200,000 to 250,000 clones, roughly 89% of them singletons. Sequenced input: PBMCs or T cells enriched from blood (not recorded which). These receptors all come from a woman in her thirties or forties with acute COVID-19.

This clone was seen a single time. The chain employs TRBV6-6 and TRBJ1-2; a possible D gene is TRBD1 (5 bases). This CDR3 contains 14 residues. CDR1 is MNHNY, CDR2 SVGAGI, per germline (reference sequence). Deletions cut 7 bases from V and 3 bases from J, with 15 bases between. CDR3 region: CASTSRGADYGYTF. The CDR3 nucleotides are TGTGCCAGCACCTCGCGCGGGGCCGACTATGGCTACACCTTC.

Remarks on this clone: The junction departs from the called germline gene at one end, perhaps through a read error. This rearrangement joins TRBV4-1 to TRBJ1-3; no definite D call. The V gene's germline CDR1 is MGHRA and CDR2 YSYEKL. The CDR3 loop spans 15 amino acids. CDR3 region: CASSQGGGKGNTIYF. The CDR3 DNA reads TGCGCCAGCAGTCAAGGCGGAGGGAAAGGAAACACCATATATTTT.

The chain is built from TRBV9 and TRBJ2-1; TRBD2 matches at 7 bases. Germline V gene data show CDR1 as SGDLS and CDR2 as YYNGEE. V lost 0 bases, J lost 3 bases, and 6 bases stayed unmatched. The CDR3 is made up of 16 amino acids. Here the CDR3 DNA reads TGTGCCAGCAGCGTAGTTGAGACTAGCAGCTACAATGAGCAGTTCTTC. It translates to CASSVVETSSYNEQFF.

The CDR3 sequence is CASSFEGLSTEAFF. In DNA form, the CDR3 reads TGTGCCAGCAGTTTTGAGGGTTTGTCCACTGAAGCTTTCTTT. The chain joins TRBV27 to TRBJ1-1; D is undetermined. The length of the CDR3 is 14 residues. CDR1 MNHEY and CDR2 SMNVEV come from the germline V gene (reference sequence). V gave up 3 bases and J gave up 4 bases, with 12 bases separating them.

This chain joins TRBV5-1 and TRBJ1-6; TRBD1 matches 8 bases. Germline V CDR1 and CDR2: SGHRS, YFSETQ. With 2 bases clipped from V and 7 bases from J, the junction kept 5 bases outside the gene matches. The CDR3 has 15 amino acids. The CDR3 loop reads CASSFGQGPNSPLHF. In nucleotides, the CDR3 is TGCGCCAGCAGCTTCGGACAGGGACCCAATTCACCCCTCCACTTT.

The chain carries TRBV6-5 and TRBJ1-2; D possibly corresponds to TRBD1 (6 bases). Trimming left V 6 bases short and J 6 bases short, with 14 bases between. CDR1 is MNHEY and CDR2 is SVGAGI in the germline V gene. The CDR3 sequence is 13 residues long. The CDR3 DNA sequence: TGTGCCAGCAGGGGAGGGGGAGTAGATGGCTACACCTTC. Its protein is CASRGGGVDGYTF.

The chain has TRBV6-4 and TRBJ2-3; no clear D. Germline CDR1 and CDR2: MRHNA and SNTAGT. V was cut by 10 bases and J by 4 bases, with 15 bases left in between. The CDR3 is 13 residues long. This CDR3 reads CATSPSSADTQYF. CDR3 in DNA: TGTGCCACCTCCCCGTCCTCCGCAGATACGCAGTATTTT.

CDR3 loop: CASRVWDGRGEQFF. In DNA form, the CDR3 reads TGTGCCAGCAGGGTATGGGACGGGAGGGGTGAGCAGTTCTTC. V is TRBV27 and J is TRBJ2-1; 8 bases align to TRBD2. V was clipped by 6 bases and J by 9 bases; unmatched bases: 10. Germline lookup yields CDR1 MNHEY and CDR2 SMNVEV (reference sequence). The CDR3 runs to 14 residues.

The chain is built from TRBV18 and TRBJ2-5; D is possibly TRBD1 (6 bases). V lost 5 bases to trimming and J lost 5 bases, with 15 bases between them. The CDR3 spans 14 residues. Germline CDR1 is KGHSH and CDR2 is LQKENI. CDR3 residues: CASSSDYGGETQYF. CDR3 nucleotide sequence: TGTGCCAGCTCATCGGATTATGGGGGCGAGACCCAGTACTTC. Full variable domain (missing parts from reference TRBV18 and TRBJ2-5): NAGVMQNPRHLVRRRGQEARLRCSPMKGHSHVYWYRQLPEEGLKFMVYLQKENIIDESGMPKERFSAEFPKEGPSILRIQQVVRGDSAAYFCASSSDYGGETQYFGPGTRLLVL.

The V gene is TRBV30, the J gene TRBJ1-2; TRBD1 matches 9 bases. Trimming cost V 2 bases and J 4 bases; bases outside gene matches: 5. CDR3 length equals 14 residues. Per germline, CDR1 GTSNPN and CDR2 SVGIG (reference sequence). CDR3 sequence (DNA): TGTGCCTGGAGTACAGGGGGCTTGGCCTATGGCTACACCTTC. Protein product: CAWSTGGLAYGYTF.

This chain connects TRBV4-2 to TRBJ1-1; D unresolved. CDR1 and CDR2 from the germline V gene are LGHNA and YNFKEQ. Trimming left V 0 bases short and J 6 bases short, with 8 bases between. This CDR3 has 13 residues. CDR3 coding DNA: TGTGCCAGCAGCCAAGAGGCGGCTCCTGAAGCTTTCTTT. Translated: CASSQEAAPEAFF.

The rearrangement links TRBV10-3 to TRBJ1-2; D is ambiguous. CDR3 length equals 14 residues. Germline assignment: CDR1 ENHRY and CDR2 SYGVKD. V gave up 4 bases and J gave up 8 bases, with 17 bases separating them. CDR3 region: CAISASSQPSGYTF. For the CDR3, the DNA is TGTGCCATCAGTGCCTCTAGCCAACCATCCGGCTACACCTTC.

A remark on this clone: The same CDR3 is also encoded by other DNA sequences in this sample. The rearrangement joins TRBV5-1 to TRBJ1-1; TRBD1 aligns across 7 bases. This CDR3 contains 13 residues. Germline values: CDR1 SGHRS, CDR2 YFSETQ. The trim removed 4 bases at V and 4 bases at J, leaving 4 bases unmatched. This chain's CDR3 is CASSRTGFTEAFF. DNA for the CDR3: TGCGCCAGCAGCAGGACAGGTTTCACTGAAGCTTTCTTT.

The rearrangement joins TRBV6-5 to TRBJ2-5; 7 bases fit TRBD2. The CDR3 is 14 amino acids. In germline, CDR1 is MNHEY, CDR2 SVGAGI. Losses at the gene ends were 7 bases for V and 5 bases for J; bases not matched to a gene: 10. The CDR3 nucleotides are TGTGCCAGCACCGAGCGGGGCCGCGGGGAGACCCAGTACTTC. This gives the protein CASTERGRGETQYF.

The chain employs TRBV27 and TRBJ1-5; tentatively, D is TRBD1 (5 bases). This CDR3 contains 14 residues. CDR1 MNHEY and CDR2 SMNVEV come from the germline V gene (reference sequence). The V end lost 5 bases, the J end lost 7 bases, and 15 bases lay between the germline ends. The CDR3 bases are TGTGCCAGCAGTGATGGGGCAGGGTACCAGCCCCAGCATTTT. Its protein is CASSDGAGYQPQHF.

The chain links TRBV19 to TRBJ2-1; 9 bases match TRBD2. Trimming removed 3 bases from V and 0 bases from J; junction bases left unmatched: 6. CDR1 is LNHDA and CDR2 is SQIVND in the germline V gene (reference sequence). The CDR3 has 17 amino acids. CDR3 DNA: TGTGCCAGTAGTATTGTTCGGCGGGGGGGCTCCTACAATGAGCAGTTCTTC. Translation gives CASSIVRRGGSYNEQFF.

The gene calls are TRBV6-5 and TRBJ1-2; 7 nucleotides agree with TRBD1. This CDR3 has 15 residues. Looked up from germline, CDR1 is MNHEY and CDR2 is SVGAGI. V lost 6 bases and J lost 2; bases outside the gene matches: 9. The CDR3 DNA is TGTGCCAGCAGCCAGAGGCGGACAGGCAACTATGGCTACACCTTC. It encodes CASSQRRTGNYGYTF.

The chain couples TRBV10-3 to TRBJ2-7; 10 bases are a match to TRBD1. CDR1 is ENHRY and CDR2 is SYGVKD in the germline V gene. Trimming at V came to 6 bases and at J to 2 bases, leaving 16 bases not matched to a gene. The CDR3 spans 18 residues. The CDR3 here is CAIRIRDRGRREPYEQYF. CDR3 DNA: TGTGCCATCAGAATACGGGACAGGGGCCGGAGAGAGCCCTACGAGCAGTACTTC.

Here the CDR3 DNA reads TGTGCCAGCACCCAAGCTGGGGCAGACCAAGAGACCCAGTACTTC. Protein sequence: CASTQAGADQETQYF. V and J are TRBV7-9 and TRBJ2-5; D might be TRBD1 (5 bases). This CDR3 spans 15 amino acids. Germline V gene data show CDR1 as SEHNR and CDR2 as FQNEAQ (reference sequence). The ends were cut back, 7 bases at V and 0 bases at J, with 15 bases in the middle.

The J gene is TRBJ2-1, the V gene TRBV6-6; D possibly corresponds to TRBD1 (5 bases). The CDR3 is 16 amino acids. The germline V gene encodes CDR1 MNHNY and CDR2 SVGAGI (reference sequence). Trimming cost V 2 bases and J 4 bases, with 15 bases left between them. The CDR3 region is CASSYVSLQGYNEQFF. The DNA of the CDR3 is TGTGCCAGCAGTTACGTTAGTCTTCAGGGTTACAATGAGCAGTTCTTC.

The chain has TRBV18 and TRBJ1-2; 8 nucleotides match TRBD1. The J segment lost 8 bases and the V segment lost 3 bases, leaving 5 bases of the junction unmatched. The length of the CDR3 is 13 residues. CDR1 KGHSH and CDR2 LQKENI come from the germline V gene. The CDR3 sequence is CASSPGQVFGYTF. CDR3 sequence (DNA): TGTGCCAGCTCACCGGGACAGGTATTCGGCTACACCTTC.